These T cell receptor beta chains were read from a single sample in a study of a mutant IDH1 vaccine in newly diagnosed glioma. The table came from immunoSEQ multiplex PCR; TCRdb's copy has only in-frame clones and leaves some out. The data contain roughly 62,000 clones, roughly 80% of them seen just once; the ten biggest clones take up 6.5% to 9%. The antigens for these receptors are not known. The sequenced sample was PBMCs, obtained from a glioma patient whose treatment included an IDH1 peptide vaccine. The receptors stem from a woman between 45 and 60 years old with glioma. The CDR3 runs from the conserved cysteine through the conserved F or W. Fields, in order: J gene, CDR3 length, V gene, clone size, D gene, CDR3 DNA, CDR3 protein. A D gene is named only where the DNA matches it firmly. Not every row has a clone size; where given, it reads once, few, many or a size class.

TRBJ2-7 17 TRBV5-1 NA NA TGCGCCAGCAGCTTTTTCCTCAAAGTTAGTTCGAGCTACGAGCAGTACTTC CASSFFLKVSSSYEQYF
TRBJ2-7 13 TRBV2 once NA TGTGCCAGCAGTGTTGGCAGTCCCGACGAGCAGTACTTC CASSVGSPDEQYF
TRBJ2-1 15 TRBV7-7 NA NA TGTGCCAGCAGCTTAGGGGCCGAAACCTACAATGAGCAGTTCTTC CASSLGAETYNEQFF
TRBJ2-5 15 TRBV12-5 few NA TGTGCTAGTGCCAAAACGGGGCTGTACCAAGAGACCCAGTACTTC CASAKTGLYQETQYF
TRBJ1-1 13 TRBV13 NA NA TGTGCCAGCAGCCTTAGGACCCGGGGTGAAGCTTTCTTT CASSLRTRGEAFF
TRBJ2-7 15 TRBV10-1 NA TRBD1 TGCGCCAGCAGTGAGTCGGACAGGCCTTCCTACGAGCAGTACTTC CASSESDRPSYEQYF
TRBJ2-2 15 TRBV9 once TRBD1 TGTGCCAGCAGCTCACAGGGGGAACGCACCGGGGAGCTGTTTTTT CASSSQGERTGELFF
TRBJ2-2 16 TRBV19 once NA TGTGCCAGTAGGGACATACAAGTCGCGAACACCGGGGAGCTGTTTTTT CASRDIQVANTGELFF
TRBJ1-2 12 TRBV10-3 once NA TGTGCCATCAGTGAGCAGGGGAATGGCTACACCTTC CAISEQGNGYTF
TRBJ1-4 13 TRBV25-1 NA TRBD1 TGTGCCAGCCGCACCCAGGGGGTAGAAAAACTGTTTTTT CASRTQGVEKLFF
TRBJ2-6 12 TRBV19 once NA TGTGCCAGTAGCTCTCGGGCCAACGTCCTGACTTTC CASSSRANVLTF
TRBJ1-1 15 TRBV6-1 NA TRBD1 TGTGCCAGCAGTGCTCCGGGACAGGGATGGCCTGAAGCTTTCTTT CASSAPGQGWPEAFF
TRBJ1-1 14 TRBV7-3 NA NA TGTGCCAGCAGCTCGGTAGGCGGTAGGACTGAAGCTTTCTTT CASSSVGGRTEAFF
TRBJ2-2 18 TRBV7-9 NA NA TGTGCCAGCAGCTTAGTTGGCGGGTCGGTCTTGAACACCGGGGAGCTGTTTTTT CASSLVGGSVLNTGELFF
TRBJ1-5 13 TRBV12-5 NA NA TGTGCTAGTGGTTTGGAACCGGGATCGCCCCAGCATTTT CASGLEPGSPQHF
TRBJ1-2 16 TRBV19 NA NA TGTGCCAGTAGTATAGAAGGAGGGATTGGTGGCTATGGCTACACCTTC CASSIEGGIGGYGYTF
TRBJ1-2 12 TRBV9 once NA TGTGCCAGCAGTCGTGTAGCCCATGGCTACACCTTC CASSRVAHGYTF
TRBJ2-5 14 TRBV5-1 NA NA TGCGCCAGCAGCCTCGGTGGGACACAAGAGACCCAGTACTTC CASSLGGTQETQYF
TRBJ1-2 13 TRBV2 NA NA TGTGCCAGCAGTGCGGCCAGGTTCGATGGCTACACCTTC CASSAARFDGYTF
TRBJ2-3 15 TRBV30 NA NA TGTGCCTGGAGTGTCGACGGGGGCAGCACAGATACGCAGTATTTT CAWSVDGGSTDTQYF
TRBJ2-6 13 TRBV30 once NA TGTGCCTGGAGCCAGGCTGGGGCCAACGTCCTGACTTTC CAWSQAGANVLTF
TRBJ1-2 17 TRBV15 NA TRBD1 TGTGCCACCAGCAGAGATCTGGGACAGTCTACAGCTGGTGGCTACACCTTC CATSRDLGQSTAGGYTF
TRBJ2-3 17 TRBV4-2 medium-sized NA TGTGCCAGCAGCCAAGACCCCTGGGGGACCAGCACAGATACGCAGTATTTT CASSQDPWGTSTDTQYF
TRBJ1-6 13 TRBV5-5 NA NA TGTGCCAGCAGCTTGGGACCTAATTCACCCCTCCACTTT CASSLGPNSPLHF
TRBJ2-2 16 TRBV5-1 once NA TGCGCCAGCAGCCTCTGGGACGTCCCGAACACCGGGGAGCTGTTTTTT CASSLWDVPNTGELFF
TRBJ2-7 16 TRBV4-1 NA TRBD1 TGCGCCAGCAACGTAGGTCCGGGACAGGGGGCCTACGAGCAGTACTTC CASNVGPGQGAYEQYF